The 13 T cell receptor beta chains reported below all come from one sample, sequenced in a study of neurological immune-mediated disorders. In TCRdb, the 5' RACE reads were re-called with MiXCR into one record per CDR3 protein. The table shows roughly 30,000 distinct CDR3 sequences, with around a quarter occurring only once. Input material: CD4+ T cells from blood. The receptors stem from a man aged 50 to 59 with HTLV-1-associated myelopathy (HAM/TSP).

This clonotype was recorded many times. This chain links TRBV29-1 with TRBJ2-7, with a tentative D call TRBD2 (5 bases). From germline, CDR1 is SQVTM and CDR2 ANQGSEA. The CDR3 contains 13 residues. Trimming took off 4 bases at V and 6 bases at J, with 16 bases between the two ends. CDR3 nucleotide sequence: TGCAGCGTTGCACCCGGGAAACCAACCGAGCAGTACTTC. Residues: CSVAPGKPTEQYF.

This clonotype was seen ten or more times. This chain links TRBV7-9 with TRBJ2-1; D ambiguous. CDR1 is SEHNR, CDR2 FQNEAQ, per germline (reference sequence). V lost 0 bases and J 9 bases, leaving 12 bases between the germline ends. This CDR3 has 14 residues. CDR3 in amino acids: CASSLAAARTEQFF. The CDR3 nucleotides are TGTGCCAGCAGCTTAGCGGCCGCGCGCACTGAGCAGTTCTTC. Drawing the rest from reference TRBV7-9 and TRBJ2-1, the complete variable domain is DTGVSQNPRHKITKRGQNVTFRCDPISEHNRLYWYRQTLGQGPEFLTYFQNEAQLEKSRLLSDRFSAERPKGSFSTLEIQRTEQGDSAMYLCASSLAAARTEQFFGPGTRLTVL.

This clonotype occurred a few times. The chain recombines TRBV20-1 with TRBJ2-1; 10 bases fit TRBD2. The junction had 6 bases not matched to a gene; V was cut back by 2 bases and J by 8 bases. Looked up from germline, CDR1 is DFQATT and CDR2 is SNEGSKA (reference sequence). The CDR3 has 14 residues. Here the CDR3 reads CSARSGGASYEQFF. The CDR3 DNA reads TGCAGTGCTAGAAGCGGGGGGGCTTCCTATGAGCAGTTCTTC.

At least ten counts were recorded for this clonotype. This chain links TRBV3-1 with TRBJ2-7, with D possibly being TRBD2 (6 bases). The V end was cut by 4 bases, the J end by 2 bases, with 15 bases between. The CDR3 length is 15 residues. Germline CDR1 and CDR2: LGHDT and YNNKEL (reference sequence). The CDR3 bases are TGTGCCAGCAGCCTCCGGGGGACGGTACCCTACGAGCAGTACTTC. Its translation: CASSLRGTVPYEQYF.

This clonotype was recorded many times. The J gene is TRBJ2-7, the V gene TRBV7-3; D is ambiguous. Trimming took off 4 bases at V and 1 base at J, with 11 bases between the two ends. The CDR3 has 14 amino acids. In germline, CDR1 is SGHTA, CDR2 FQGTGA. CDR3 residues: CASSSYLRSYEQYF. Here the CDR3 DNA reads TGTGCCAGCAGCTCCTATTTACGTTCCTACGAGCAGTACTTC.

This clonotype appeared many times. The V gene is TRBV4-2, the J gene TRBJ2-5; TRBD2 aligns across 10 bases. Germline assignment: CDR1 LGHNA and CDR2 YNFKEQ. V shed 11 bases, J shed 5 bases, and the junction held 11 bases outside the gene matches. The CDR3 is 14 residues long. CDR3 loop: CAASSSGGMETQYF. For the CDR3, the DNA is TGTGCCGCTTCGAGTAGCGGGGGGATGGAGACCCAGTACTTC.

The CDR3 sequence is CASSLESPSGNEQFF. For the CDR3, the DNA is TGCGCCAGCAGCTTGGAGTCGCCGTCGGGAAATGAGCAGTTCTTC. This chain links TRBV5-1 with TRBJ2-1, with D possibly matching TRBD2 (5 bases). This CDR3 region has 15 residues. Trimming took 0 bases from V and 7 from J, leaving 14 bases between them. Germline-derived CDR1 and CDR2 are SGHRS and YFSETQ.

This clonotype has a count of ten or more. The J gene is TRBJ2-1, the V gene TRBV25-1; 7 nucleotides agree with TRBD1. This CDR3 is 16 amino acids long. The V gene's germline CDR1 is MGHDK and CDR2 SYGVNS. The V gene end was trimmed by 4 bases and the J gene end by 0 bases; junction bases not matched to a gene: 6. The CDR3 here is CASSATRDSSYNEQFF. The CDR3 region has the DNA TGTGCCAGCAGTGCAACCCGGGACAGCTCCTACAATGAGCAGTTCTTC. The full variable domain, its missing parts supplied by reference TRBV25-1 and TRBJ2-1, is EADIYQTPRYLVIGTGKKITLECSQTMGHDKMYWYQQDPGMELHLIHYSYGVNSTEKGDLSSESTVSRIRTEHFPLTLESARPSHTSQYLCASSATRDSSYNEQFFGPGTRLTVL.

V gene TRBV3-1 combines with J gene TRBJ1-1, with D possibly matching TRBD1 (5 bases). There are 13 residues in the CDR3. The V and J ends lost 4 bases and 1 base respectively, with 7 bases between them. Germline V CDR1 and CDR2: LGHDT, YNNKEL (reference sequence). The CDR3 DNA follows: TGTGCCAGCAGCCTACAGGCGAACACTGAAGCTTTCTTT. As protein: CASSLQANTEAFF. The variable domain in full, completed from reference TRBV3-1 and TRBJ1-1, reads DTAVSQTPKYLVTQMGNDKSIKCEQNLGHDTMYWYKQDSKKFLKIMFSYNNKELIINETVPNRFSPKSPDKAHLNLHINSLELGDSAVYFCASSLQANTEAFFGQGTRLTVV.

The chain combines TRBV5-1 with TRBJ1-3; TRBD1 agrees at 8 bases. The CDR3 totals 15 residues. V was clipped by 4 bases and J by 2 bases; unmatched bases: 5. In germline, CDR1 is SGHRS, CDR2 YFSETQ. The CDR3 nucleotides read TGCGCCAGCAGCATTCAGGGGGCGGCTGGAAACACCATATATTTT. It specifies CASSIQGAAGNTIYF.

In its sample, this clonotype was seen many times. The chain couples TRBV5-1 to TRBJ1-2; D not resolved. The CDR3 sequence is 11 residues long. The V end lost 3 bases, the J end lost 8 bases, and 8 bases lay between the germline ends. CDR1 is SGHRS and CDR2 is YFSETQ in the germline V gene. The DNA for the CDR3 is TGCGCCAGCAGCTCAACAAGGGGCTACACCTTC. This encodes CASSSTRGYTF.

This clonotype was detected many times. The V and J genes are TRBV14 and TRBJ1-2, with D possibly matching TRBD1 (5 bases). The CDR3 has 16 amino acids. The ends were cut back, 1 base at V and 2 bases at J, with 14 bases in the middle. Germline V lookup: CDR1 SGHDN, CDR2 FVKESK. CDR3: CASSQGRNRFNYGYTF. The CDR3 bases are TGTGCCAGCAGCCAAGGGCGGAACAGGTTCAACTATGGCTACACCTTC.

The rearrangement joins TRBV20-1 to TRBJ2-3; a possible D gene is TRBD2 (6 bases). V was trimmed by 2 bases and J by 1 base, leaving 19 bases between them. The CDR3 runs to 17 residues. The germline V gene has CDR1 DFQATT and CDR2 SNEGSKA (reference sequence). The DNA of the CDR3 is TGCAGTGCTAGACCCCAACGACTAGTTTCCCGCACAGATACGCAGTATTTT. It encodes CSARPQRLVSRTDTQYF.